This T cell receptor beta chain is from a study of cytomegalovirus exposure and HLA in healthy donors. The PCR used 60 Vbeta and 13 Jbeta primers. Sequenced by immunoSEQ multiplex PCR; TCRdb stores in-frame clones only, minus some. The sample consists of 180,000 or so clones, around four fifths of them appearing once. Germline CDR1 GTSNPN, CDR2 SVGIG (reference sequence). CDR3 length: 13 residues. V lost 4 bases and J 2 bases, leaving 9 bases between the germline ends. The clonotype comes from a young woman in good health and CMV-seronegative. The sample comprised PBMCs. This chain links TRBV30 with TRBJ1-3; D may be TRBD1 (5 bases). CDR3 bases: TGTGCCTGGAATGGAGGGGCTGGAAACACCATATATTTT. Its protein product is CAWNGGAGNTIYF.